This is a list of T cell receptor beta chains from one sample in a study of shared clonotypes between healthy human individuals. Profiled with immunoSEQ multiplex PCR; TCRdb holds only in-frame clones, not every one. This sample carries about 460,000 clones, roughly four fifths of them seen once, and the ten largest clones take around 12%. Sequences were obtained from PBMCs. The receptors come from a woman aged 40 to 55 in good health. Some clones in this sample may be carry-over from other donors' samples. Each CDR3 is given with its conserved first and last residue. Fields, in order: CDR3 length, V gene, D gene, clone size, J gene, CDR3 protein, CDR3 DNA. A D gene is named only where the DNA matches it firmly. Expanded clones get a size class; other rows say once, few or many, or leave the size out.

16	TRBV19	TRBD1	few	TRBJ1-2	CASSISFGTGRGGYTF	TGTGCCAGTAGTATCTCATTCGGGACAGGGCGAGGCGGCTACACCTTC
15	TRBV5-4	-	once	TRBJ2-3	CASSLDPLSTDTQYF	TGTGCCAGCAGCTTGGACCCCCTGAGCACAGATACGCAGTATTTT
16	TRBV25-1	-	many	TRBJ1-4	CASSEWFSGTNEKLFF	TGTGCCAGCAGTGAATGGTTTTCAGGGACTAATGAAAAACTGTTTTTT
16	TRBV7-9	TRBD2	once	TRBJ2-1	CASSDSLAGDRNEQFF	TGTGCCAGCAGCGACAGCCTAGCGGGAGATCGGAATGAGCAGTTCTTC
13	TRBV30	-	-	TRBJ1-2	CASKPPPAGGYTF	TGTGCCTCCAAACCTCCTCCGGCGGGTGGCTACACCTTC
17	TRBV28	TRBD1	-	TRBJ1-2	CASSPPGQGPPRYGYTF	TGTGCCAGCAGTCCCCCGGGACAGGGCCCACCTAGGTATGGCTACACCTTC
15	TRBV5-4	-	-	TRBJ1-5	CASRPELDSNQPQHF	TGTGCCAGCAGGCCGGAGCTGGATAGCAATCAGCCCCAGCATTTT
16	TRBV7-8	TRBD1	-	TRBJ2-5	CASSLGNRGQQETQYF	TGTGCCAGCAGCTTAGGGAACAGGGGGCAGCAAGAGACCCAGTACTTC
12	TRBV30	-	-	TRBJ1-1	CAWSDRDNKAFF	TGTGCCTGGAGTGACCGGGACAATAAAGCTTTCTTT
15	TRBV18	TRBD2	-	TRBJ2-7	CASSPEAGGVGEQYF	TGTGCCAGCTCACCAGAAGCGGGAGGTGTGGGGGAGCAGTACTTC
13	TRBV29-1	-	-	TRBJ1-1	CSVEQGGNTEAFF	TGCAGCGTGGAGCAGGGAGGGAACACTGAAGCTTTCTTT
12	TRBV5-6	-	few	TRBJ1-1	CASTRGEGLAFF	TGTGCCAGCACCCGTGGGGAAGGGTTGGCTTTCTTT
13	TRBV2	TRBD2	-	TRBJ2-1	CASRGLAPNEQFF	TGTGCCAGCCGGGGACTAGCGCCTAATGAGCAGTTCTTC
12	TRBV6-5	-	few	TRBJ2-7	CASARVSHEQYF	TGTGCCAGCGCCAGGGTTTCCCACGAGCAGTACTTC
15	TRBV4-3	TRBD1	-	TRBJ1-5	CASSQGIQGNQPQHF	TGCGCCAGCAGCCAAGGCATACAGGGGAATCAGCCCCAGCATTTT
15	TRBV11-3	-	-	TRBJ2-1	CASSPGGEGGGEQFF	TGTGCCAGCAGCCCAGGGGGAGAGGGGGGCGGTGAGCAGTTCTTC
11	TRBV5-6	-	few	TRBJ2-5	CASSLMGTQYF	TGTGCCAGCAGCTTGATGGGGACCCAGTACTTC
14	TRBV30	-	few	TRBJ1-2	CAWSSNGVTYGYTF	TGTGCCTGGAGTTCAAACGGGGTTACGTATGGCTACACCTTC
15	TRBV7-9	-	-	TRBJ2-5	CASSLALSGWETQYF	TGTGCCAGCAGCTTAGCGTTGTCGGGGTGGGAGACCCAGTACTTC
14	TRBV30	-	few	TRBJ1-4	CAWSVGLTNEKLFF	TGTGCCTGGAGTGTTGGACTAACTAATGAAAAACTGTTTTTT
12	TRBV30	-	-	TRBJ2-3	CARGSSTDTQYF	TGTGCCCGGGGGTCTAGCACAGATACGCAGTATTTT
14	TRBV2	-	few	TRBJ2-2	CASSVMSSTGELFF	TGTGCCAGCAGTGTTATGTCGTCGACCGGGGAGCTGTTTTTT
15	TRBV5-4	-	-	TRBJ1-1	CASSLEGGRDTEAFF	TGTGCCAGCAGCTTGGAAGGGGGGCGCGACACTGAAGCTTTCTTT
12	TRBV29-1	-	-	TRBJ2-7	CSVFLDSYEQYF	TGCAGCGTTTTTCTAGACTCCTACGAGCAGTACTTC
15	TRBV29-1	TRBD2	-	TRBJ2-1	CSVEKYSGGYNEQFF	TGCAGCGTTGAAAAGTATAGCGGGGGATACAATGAGCAGTTCTTC
16	TRBV5-8	-	many	TRBJ2-7	CASSLLSGSYTYEQYF	TGTGCCAGCAGCTTGTTATCGGGCTCCTACACTTACGAGCAGTACTTC
14	TRBV5-5	-	-	TRBJ2-7	CASSSDSRAYEQYF	TGTGCCAGCAGCTCGGACAGTCGGGCCTACGAGCAGTACTTC
12	TRBV7-3	-	-	TRBJ2-7	CASSSGLGEQYF	TGTGCCAGCAGCTCCGGGCTCGGCGAGCAGTACTTC
15	TRBV4-3	TRBD2	-	TRBJ2-1	CASSQGLAGANEQFF	TGCGCCAGCAGCCAGGGACTAGCGGGAGCCAATGAGCAGTTCTTC
18	TRBV18	-	-	TRBJ2-6	CASSPQLSLSSGANVLTF	TGTGCCAGCTCACCACAGCTATCCCTGAGCTCTGGGGCCAACGTCCTGACTTTC
15	TRBV5-4	-	-	TRBJ1-1	CASSPEGGWSTEAFF	TGTGCCAGCAGCCCCGAGGGAGGTTGGAGCACTGAAGCTTTCTTT
15	TRBV5-1	-	-	TRBJ2-6	CASSLGNSGANVLTF	TGCGCCAGCAGCTTGGGAAACTCTGGGGCCAACGTCCTGACTTTC
15	TRBV7-9	-	-	TRBJ1-3	CASSLNRMAGNTIYF	TGTGCCAGCAGCTTAAACAGGATGGCTGGAAACACCATATATTTT
15	TRBV6-1	TRBD1	many	TRBJ1-2	CASSEVERTGSGYTF	TGTGCCAGCAGTGAAGTTGAGCGGACAGGGAGTGGCTACACCTTC
14	TRBV28	TRBD1	once	TRBJ1-2	CASSTPGDSYGYTF	TGTGCCAGCAGTACTCCGGGGGACAGCTATGGCTACACCTTC
15	TRBV27	TRBD2	-	TRBJ2-1	CASSIGTSFRNEQFF	TGTGCCAGCAGTATCGGGACTAGCTTTCGCAATGAGCAGTTCTTC
14	TRBV28	-	few	TRBJ1-5	CASSPAGGPQPQHF	TGTGCCAGCAGCCCTGCGGGGGGCCCTCAGCCCCAGCATTTT
12	TRBV30	-	-	TRBJ1-1	CAWSGQNTEAFF	TGTGCCTGGAGTGGGCAGAACACTGAAGCTTTCTTT
14	TRBV4-2	TRBD1	-	TRBJ2-5	CASSRQGPGETQYF	TGTGCCAGCAGCCGACAGGGGCCTGGGGAGACCCAGTACTTC
15	TRBV5-4	TRBD1	-	TRBJ1-2	CASSRSTGAAGGYTF	TGTGCCAGCAGCCGATCCACAGGGGCCGCGGGAGGCTACACCTTC
15	TRBV5-4	TRBD1	-	TRBJ2-7	CASSSDRGGSYEQYF	TGTGCCAGCAGCTCGGACAGGGGGGGATCCTACGAGCAGTACTTC
15	TRBV5-1	-	-	TRBJ1-4	CASSRDTGADEKLFF	TGCGCCAGCAGCCGGGACACGGGGGCGGATGAAAAACTGTTTTTT
13	TRBV9	-	-	TRBJ1-5	CASSASTNQPQHF	TGTGCCAGCAGCGCCTCCACCAATCAGCCCCAGCATTTT
15	TRBV5-1	TRBD1	-	TRBJ2-1	CASSLGVGGNNEQFF	TGCGCCAGCAGCTTGGGTGTAGGGGGCAACAATGAGCAGTTCTTC
15	TRBV7-7	-	-	TRBJ1-4	CASSLGTGLGEKLFF	TGTGCCAGCAGCTTAGGGACTGGGTTGGGTGAAAAACTGTTTTTT
10	TRBV27	-	many	TRBJ2-1	CATGPYEQFF	TGTGCCACCGGGCCTTATGAGCAGTTCTTC
13	TRBV5-4	TRBD1	many	TRBJ2-5	CASSDRVQETQYF	TGTGCCAGCAGCGACAGGGTCCAAGAGACCCAGTACTTC
12	TRBV5-8	-	-	TRBJ2-1	CASTDPDNEQFF	TGTGCCAGCACTGACCCTGACAATGAGCAGTTCTTC
15	TRBV7-2	-	-	TRBJ1-5	CASSLVAGPGQPQHF	TGTGCCAGCAGCTTAGTAGCGGGGCCGGGGCAGCCCCAGCATTTT
16	TRBV7-8	-	-	TRBJ2-5	CASKKNEGLGLETQYF	TGTGCCAGCAAAAAAAACGAGGGACTCGGATTAGAGACCCAGTACTTC
17	TRBV7-9	-	few	TRBJ1-3	CASSLVKRGRSGNTIYF	TGTGCCAGCAGCTTAGTAAAAAGGGGACGCTCTGGAAACACCATATATTTT
14	TRBV28	-	once	TRBJ2-2	CASSLVRSTGELFF	TGTGCCAGCAGTTTAGTACGAAGCACCGGGGAGCTGTTTTTT
15	TRBV9	-	-	TRBJ1-3	CASTPGAGPGNTIYF	TGTGCCAGCACCCCAGGGGCAGGGCCTGGAAACACCATATATTTT
15	TRBV28	-	-	TRBJ1-3	CASSFGRSSGNTIYF	TGTGCCAGCAGTTTTGGGCGGAGCTCTGGAAACACCATATATTTT
13	TRBV29-1	-	few	TRBJ2-3	CSVEARGTDTQYF	TGCAGCGTTGAAGCCAGGGGAACAGATACGCAGTATTTT